This TCR beta chain originates from a study of CD8 T cells in ankylosing spondylitis. This clonotype was seen a few times. Its matching antigen is unknown. In making TCR beta libraries, quantitative 5'-RACE with molecular barcodes was used. TCRdb reprocessed the 5' RACE reads with MiXCR, giving one entry per CDR3 protein. This sample yields around 130,000 distinct CDR3 sequences, of which 6% to 8.5% are seen a single time; 9% to 15% belongs to the top ten. Study-wide results and caveats: Disease-linked clones were CD8+ and relatively rare in peripheral blood. Made up of fewer than ten highly homologous variants, a TCR beta motif appeared characteristic of ankylosing spondylitis blood. Past studies reported some motif variants in reactive arthritis synovial fluid and blood.

The CDR3 contains 16 residues. V dropped 0 bases and J dropped 4 bases, with 14 bases sitting between them. The chain uses TRBV12-3 or TRBV12-4 and TRBJ2-3, with D possibly being TRBD2 (6 bases). This receptor was obtained from a male donor with ankylosing spondylitis or in good health (not recorded which). What was sequenced was blood, either unsorted or a sorted T cell fraction (not recorded which). CDR3 nucleotides: TGTGCCAGCAGTTTAGCGTCCGGGCGGGGTTCAGATACGCAGTATTTT. Its protein product is CASSLASGRGSDTQYF.